This passage covers 30 T cell receptor beta chains from one sample sequenced in a study of preoperative IRX-2 immunotherapy in early breast cancer. The data were produced by immunoSEQ multiplex PCR, yet TCRdb's version contains in-frame clones alone and is incomplete. Here the sample spans around 34,000 clones, over 90% being singletons. The treatment denotes: preoperative locoregional IRX-2 cytokine immunotherapy. This specimen was acquired from a patient treated with IRX-2 immunotherapy. These receptors were taken from a human donor with breast cancer.

This clone has a single count. This chain connects TRBV11-1 to TRBJ2-5; possibly TRBD2 for D (5 bases). The CDR3 contains 14 residues. CDR1 and CDR2 from the germline V gene are SGHAT and FQDESV (reference sequence). Trimming took off 5 bases at V and 4 bases at J, with 14 bases between the two ends. CDR3 nucleotides: TGTGCCAGCAGCCTATCGAGGGTGGGAGAGACCCAGTACTTC. Residues: CASSLSRVGETQYF.

V is TRBV9 and J is TRBJ1-4; 8 nucleotides match TRBD1. The length of the CDR3 is 15 residues. J was trimmed by 5 bases and V by 3 bases; bases with no gene match: 6. Germline V gives CDR1 SGDLS, CDR2 YYNGEE. The CDR3 loop is CASSDGQGGNEKLFF. CDR3 in DNA: TGTGCCAGCAGCGACGGACAGGGAGGGAATGAAAAACTGTTTTTT. The variable domain in full, with the rest retrieved from reference TRBV9 and TRBJ1-4, is DSGVTQTPKHLITATGQRVTLRCSPRSGDLSVYWYQQSLDQGLQFLIQYYNGEERAKGNILERFSAQQFPDLHSELNLSSLELGDSALYFCASSDGQGGNEKLFFGSGTQLSVL.

In the case of this clone: A read error may produce the germline difference seen at one junction end. V and J are TRBV5-1 and TRBJ1-2; D is unclear. The germline V gene has CDR1 SGHRS and CDR2 YFSETQ. This CDR3 has 13 amino acids. The CDR3 DNA sequence: TGCGCCAGCAGCCAGACGTCTAATTATGGCTACACCTTC. Protein sequence: CASSQTSNYGYTF.

This chain joins TRBV2 and TRBJ2-5, with 9 bases matching TRBD1. Losses at the gene ends were 3 bases for V and 5 bases for J; bases not matched to a gene: 10. Germline-derived CDR1 and CDR2 are SNHLY and FYNNEI. The CDR3 consists of 16 residues. The CDR3 nucleotides are TGTGCCAGCAGTGACCGGGACAGGGCGAGAGGGGAGACCCAGTACTTC. It is translated as CASSDRDRARGETQYF.

This chain connects TRBV19 to TRBJ2-1; the match to TRBD1 covers 10 bases. The ends lost 6 bases at V and 2 bases at J; junction bases unmatched: 4. The germline V gene has CDR1 LNHDA and CDR2 SQIVND (reference sequence). This CDR3 comprises 15 residues. The CDR3 sequence is CASSRDRGAYNEQFF. The CDR3 DNA sequence: TGTGCCAGTAGCAGGGACAGGGGCGCCTACAATGAGCAGTTCTTC.

This chain connects TRBV5-1 to TRBJ1-2; D gene unclear. Germline CDR1 is SGHRS and CDR2 is YFSETQ. Trimming removed 2 bases from V and 1 base from J, with 9 bases in between. The CDR3 is 14 residues long. The CDR3 is CASSLTPDNYGYTF. In DNA, the CDR3 is TGCGCCAGCAGCTTAACGCCCGATAACTATGGCTACACCTTC.

The J gene is TRBJ2-7, the V gene TRBV2, with TRBD2 matching 11 bases. From germline, CDR1 is SNHLY and CDR2 FYNNEI. Trimming cost V 6 bases and J 3 bases; bases outside gene matches: 7. The CDR3 runs to 15 residues. The CDR3 DNA reads TGTGCCAGCAGAACAGGGACTAGCGGACTCTACGAGCAGTACTTC. This encodes CASRTGTSGLYEQYF.

The gene calls are TRBV30 and TRBJ2-1; unclear D gene. Germline values: CDR1 GTSNPN, CDR2 SVGIG (reference sequence). V was pared by 7 bases and J by 0 bases, with 10 bases between. This CDR3 is 13 amino acids long. CDR3 in amino acids: CASDPLSYNEQFF. CDR3 coding DNA: TGTGCCTCAGACCCTCTCTCCTACAATGAGCAGTTCTTC.

The CDR3 region has the DNA TGTGCCAGCAGCCCAGGACTAGCGGCCTTCACAGATACGCAGTATTTT. Translated: CASSPGLAAFTDTQYF. The genes are TRBV5-6 and TRBJ2-3, with TRBD2 matching 10 bases. Germline V lookup: CDR1 SGHDT, CDR2 YYEEEE. The CDR3 loop spans 16 amino acids. V trimming: 4 bases; J trimming: 2 bases; junction bases outside the gene matches: 7.

The chain couples TRBV5-1 to TRBJ2-2, with 8 bases matching TRBD2. V was clipped by 6 bases and J by 4 bases; unmatched bases: 5. In germline, CDR1 is SGHRS, CDR2 YFSETQ. The CDR3 has 14 amino acids. In nucleotides, the CDR3 is TGCGCCAGCACCTCCGGGACTAGCACCGGGGAGCTGTTTTTT. This translates into CASTSGTSTGELFF.

This clone has only a few counts. The rearrangement links TRBV12-1 to TRBJ1-1. TRBV12-1 is listed as a pseudogene. This CDR3 comprises 13 residues. CDR3 DNA: TGTGCCAGCAGCCCGGGGGGAGGCACTGAAGCTTTCTTT. It is translated as CASSPGGGTEAFF.

The rearrangement links TRBV19 to TRBJ2-3; D is undetermined. With 5 bases removed from V and 6 bases from J, the gap between germline ends came to 9 bases. Germline CDR1 and CDR2: LNHDA and SQIVND (reference sequence). This CDR3 comprises 12 residues. In DNA, the CDR3 is TGTGCCAGTAGTCCCCCGAAGGATACGCAGTATTTT. As protein: CASSPPKDTQYF. Looking up the rest from reference TRBV19 and TRBJ2-3 gives the full variable domain: DGGITQSPKYLFRKEGQNVTLSCEQNLNHDAMYWYRQDPGQGLRLIYYSQIVNDFQKGDIAEGYSVSREKKESFPLTVTSAQKNPTAFYLCASSPPKDTQYFGPGTRLTVL.

This chain joins TRBV7-6 and TRBJ1-6, with D unresolved. The CDR3 has 14 amino acids. Germline V gene sequence: CDR1 SGHVS, CDR2 FNYEAQ. The germline V and J ends were trimmed by 5 bases and 6 bases, with 11 bases remaining between them. CDR3 nucleotide sequence: TGTGCCAGCAGCACCTACGATTTTAATTCACCCCTCCACTTT. Protein sequence: CASSTYDFNSPLHF.

The CDR3 DNA is TGTGCCAGCAGTTCGGCACGGCGGGGAAATTATCAGCCCCAGCATTTT. Translated: CASSSARRGNYQPQHF. This chain joins TRBV5-6 and TRBJ1-5; no reliable D call. Looked up from germline, CDR1 is SGHDT and CDR2 is YYEEEE. V dropped 5 bases and J dropped 5 bases, with 20 bases sitting between them. This CDR3 has 16 amino acids.

The rearrangement uses TRBV27 and TRBJ2-1; D is unresolved. With 3 bases removed from V and 1 base from J, the gap between germline ends came to 7 bases. CDR3 length: 14 residues. CDR1 is MNHEY and CDR2 is SMNVEV in the germline V gene (reference sequence). The CDR3 DNA reads as TGTGCCAGCAGTTTGAGTGGGTCCTACAATGAGCAGTTCTTC. Translated: CASSLSGSYNEQFF.

J is TRBJ2-2 and V is TRBV25-1; either TRBD1 or TRBD2 may fit D (5 bases each). There are 14 residues in the CDR3. V was shortened by 4 bases and J by 4 bases, with 10 bases between the two germline ends. Germline CDR1 is MGHDK and CDR2 is SYGVNS. DNA for the CDR3: TGTGCCAGCAGTGGATTAGGGACCACCGGGGAGCTGTTTTTT. Protein sequence: CASSGLGTTGELFF. Full variable domain (rest looked up from reference TRBV25-1 and TRBJ2-2): EADIYQTPRYLVIGTGKKITLECSQTMGHDKMYWYQQDPGMELHLIHYSYGVNSTEKGDLSSESTVSRIRTEHFPLTLESARPSHTSQYLCASSGLGTTGELFFGEGSRLTVL.

The chain couples TRBV4-1 to TRBJ1-4; D not resolved. V shed 4 bases and J shed 3 bases, with 12 bases lying between them. Germline V gene data show CDR1 as MGHRA and CDR2 as YSYEKL. The CDR3 consists of 15 residues. Here the CDR3 DNA reads TGCGCCAGCAGCCCGATAAAAGGGTCTAATGAAAAACTGTTTTTT. This codes for CASSPIKGSNEKLFF.

This chain joins TRBV6-5 and TRBJ2-1, with D perhaps matching TRBD1 (6 bases). From germline, CDR1 is MNHEY and CDR2 SVGAGI. Trimming cost V 0 bases and J 6 bases, with 9 bases left between them. The CDR3 runs to 14 residues. In DNA, the CDR3 is TGTGCCAGCAGTTACTCCACAGGGACCAATGAGCAGTTCTTC. This codes for CASSYSTGTNEQFF.

This sequence joins TRBV4-2 and TRBJ1-3, with 10 bases fitting TRBD1. Germline V gives CDR1 LGHNA, CDR2 YNFKEQ. CDR3 size: 14 residues. Trimming cost V 5 bases and J 4 bases; bases outside gene matches: 2. In nucleotides, the CDR3 is TGTGCCAGCAGCGGGACAGGGGTAGGAAACACCATATATTTT. Residues: CASSGTGVGNTIYF.

This chain connects TRBV18 to TRBJ1-6; 7 bases map to TRBD1. CDR3 size: 16 residues. V was pared by 5 bases and J by 0 bases, with 4 bases of the junction left unmatched. Per the germline V gene, CDR1 is KGHSH and CDR2 is LQKENI. The CDR3 protein is CASSSQGSSYNSPLHF. In DNA form, the CDR3 reads TGTGCCAGCTCATCACAGGGGAGCTCCTATAATTCACCCCTCCACTTT.

The genes are TRBV28 and TRBJ2-7; 13 nucleotides line up with TRBD2. The V gene's germline CDR1 is MDHEN and CDR2 SYDVKM. Trimming at V came to 5 bases and at J to 3 bases, leaving 4 bases not matched to a gene. The CDR3 is 15 residues long. The CDR3 DNA is TGTGCCAGCAGTCGAGGGACTAGCGGGGACTACGAGCAGTACTTC. This codes for CASSRGTSGDYEQYF.

This CDR3 is CASSLSGTYNEQFF. The CDR3 region has the DNA TGTGCCAGCAGCTTGAGCGGGACCTACAATGAGCAGTTCTTC. This rearrangement joins TRBV7-3 to TRBJ2-1; 7 nucleotides align to TRBD2. This CDR3 spans 14 amino acids. The trim removed 3 bases at V and 2 bases at J, leaving 1 base unmatched. Germline lookup yields CDR1 SGHTA and CDR2 FQGTGA.

The genes are TRBV10-3 and TRBJ1-2; the D is unclear. Trimming cost V 6 bases and J 1 base, with 15 bases left between them. The CDR3 sequence is 15 residues long. Germline-derived CDR1 and CDR2 are ENHRY and SYGVKD. The CDR3 reads CAIRQTDASNYGYTF. In nucleotides, the CDR3 is TGTGCCATCAGACAGACCGACGCAAGTAACTATGGCTACACCTTC.

The chain has TRBV20-1 and TRBJ2-5; D gene uncertain. Germline assignment: CDR1 DFQATT and CDR2 SNEGSKA (reference sequence). This CDR3 comprises 10 residues. V lost 8 bases, J lost 7 bases, and 11 bases lay in between. CDR3 residues: CSSTYGTQYF. CDR3 sequence (DNA): TGCAGTTCTACGTACGGGACCCAGTACTTC.

This clone was found once. This rearrangement joins TRBV9 to TRBJ2-1; D possibly corresponds to TRBD1 (6 bases). The CDR3 totals 16 residues. Between the trimmed V and J ends, which lost 3 bases and 9 bases, there was a span of 22 bases. CDR1 is SGDLS and CDR2 is YYNGEE in the germline V gene. The CDR3 region has the DNA TGTGCCAGCAGCGCACTAACACCGGGACATCAAACTGAGCAGTTCTTC. Protein product: CASSALTPGHQTEQFF.

The rearrangement uses TRBV4-1 and TRBJ1-1, with 8 bases fitting TRBD1. This CDR3 is built from 14 residues. V dropped 5 bases and J dropped 4; count of bases not matched to a gene: 6. CDR1 is MGHRA, CDR2 YSYEKL, per germline. The CDR3 nucleotides read TGCGCCAGCAGCGGATATACAGGGGGCACTGAAGCTTTCTTT. Its protein product is CASSGYTGGTEAFF.

The chain uses TRBV2 and TRBJ2-5, with 8 bases lining up with TRBD1. V was clipped by 7 bases and J by 4 bases; unmatched bases: 11. This CDR3 is built from 15 residues. The germline V gene encodes CDR1 SNHLY and CDR2 FYNNEI. CDR3 protein: CASTSQGAVRETQYF. CDR3 nucleotide sequence: TGTGCCAGCACCAGCCAGGGGGCGGTGAGAGAGACCCAGTACTTC.

The count of this clone is one. The DNA of the CDR3 is TGCGCCAGCAAAGCTTGGCGGGAGAATGAGCAGTTCTTC. The encoded protein is CASKAWRENEQFF. V and J are TRBV5-1 and TRBJ2-1, with TRBD2 matching over 7 bases. V dropped 6 bases and J dropped 7; count of bases not matched to a gene: 7. The CDR3 loop spans 13 amino acids. The V gene's germline CDR1 is SGHRS and CDR2 YFSETQ.

This clone was found a few times. V is TRBV9 and J is TRBJ1-6, with unresolved D. Germline V gives CDR1 SGDLS, CDR2 YYNGEE. Trimming removed 7 bases at V and 12 bases at J, with 5 bases between. This CDR3 spans 9 amino acids. The CDR3 DNA sequence: TGTGCCAGCGGTCAACCCCTCCACTTT. It codes for CASGQPLHF.

This clone occurred once. This chain connects TRBV2 to TRBJ1-5; 7 bases match TRBD1. Germline CDR1 is SNHLY and CDR2 is FYNNEI. This CDR3 has 15 residues. Trimming cost V 4 bases and J 9 bases; bases outside gene matches: 12. This CDR3 is CASSVPPGQKVPQHF. The CDR3 region has the DNA TGTGCCAGCAGTGTACCGCCGGGACAGAAGGTGCCCCAGCATTTT.